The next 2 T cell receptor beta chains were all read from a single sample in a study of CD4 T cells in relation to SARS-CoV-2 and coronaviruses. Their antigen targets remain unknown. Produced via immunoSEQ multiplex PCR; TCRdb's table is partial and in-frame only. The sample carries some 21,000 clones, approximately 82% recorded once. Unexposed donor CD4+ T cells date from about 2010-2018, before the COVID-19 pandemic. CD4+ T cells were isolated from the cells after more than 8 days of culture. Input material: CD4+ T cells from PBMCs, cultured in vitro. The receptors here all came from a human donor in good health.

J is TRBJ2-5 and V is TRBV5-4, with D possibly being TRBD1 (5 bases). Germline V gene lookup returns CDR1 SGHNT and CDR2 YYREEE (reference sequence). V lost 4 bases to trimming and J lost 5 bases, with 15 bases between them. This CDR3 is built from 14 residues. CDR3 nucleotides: TGTGCCAGCAGCCAAACACAGGTTCAGGAGACCCAGTACTTC. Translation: CASSQTQVQETQYF.

The CDR3 DNA sequence: TGTGCCAGCAGCCAAGATCGAGGGAACTCAGGAGGCTACACCTTC. It is translated as CASSQDRGNSGGYTF. This chain joins TRBV3-1 (or the pseudogene TRBV3-2) and TRBJ1-2; D is unresolved. Trimming stripped 0 bases from V and 8 bases from J, with 16 bases between. Germline CDR1 is LGHDT and CDR2 is YNNKEL (reference sequence). The length of the CDR3 is 15 residues.